This T cell receptor beta chain appears in the sequencing data of a study of shared T cell receptors in the human thymus. Sequenced by immunoSEQ multiplex PCR; TCRdb stores in-frame clones only, minus some. The data show roughly 550,000 clones, roughly 74% seen once. This CDR3 is built from 16 residues. Per germline, CDR1 MNHEY and CDR2 SVGAGI. The junction had 7 bases not matched to a gene; V was cut back by 0 bases and J by 2 bases. These data also formed part of another study, on human thymus T cells.

The sequenced material came from thymocytes. The chain links TRBV6-5 to TRBJ2-7, with 7 bases that match TRBD1. The sequence was collected from a boy in the first two years of life with a congenital heart defect. The CDR3 region has the DNA TGTGCCAGCAGTTACTCTCAGGGGGAACTGACCTACGAGCAGTACTTC. It specifies CASSYSQGELTYEQYF.